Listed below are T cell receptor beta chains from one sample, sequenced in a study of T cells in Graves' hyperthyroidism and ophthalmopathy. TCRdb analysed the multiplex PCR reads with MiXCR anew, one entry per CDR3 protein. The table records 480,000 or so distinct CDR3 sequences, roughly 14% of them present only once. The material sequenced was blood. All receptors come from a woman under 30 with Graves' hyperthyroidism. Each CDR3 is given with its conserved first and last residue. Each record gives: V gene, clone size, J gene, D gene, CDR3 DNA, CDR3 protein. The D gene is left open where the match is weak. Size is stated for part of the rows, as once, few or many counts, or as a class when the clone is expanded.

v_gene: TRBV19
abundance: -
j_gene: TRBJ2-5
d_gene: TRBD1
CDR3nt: TGTGCCAGTAGCAGCAACAGGGGCCCACTCCAAGAGACCCAGTACTTC
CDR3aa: CASSSNRGPLQETQYF

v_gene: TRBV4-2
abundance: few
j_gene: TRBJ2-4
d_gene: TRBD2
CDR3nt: TGTGCCAGCAGCCACACGATAGCGGGAGGCGGCGACATTCAGTACTTC
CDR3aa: CASSHTIAGGGDIQYF

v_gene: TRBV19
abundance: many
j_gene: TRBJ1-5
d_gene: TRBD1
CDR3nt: TGTGCCAGTAGTCCCCCCAGGGGGGGGCGGGATCAGCCCCAGCATTTT
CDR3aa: CASSPPRGGRDQPQHF

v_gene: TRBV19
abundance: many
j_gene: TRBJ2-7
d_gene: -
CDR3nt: TGTGCCAGTACCAAAGGGCGGAGGATTGACGAGCAGTACTTC
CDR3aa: CASTKGRRIDEQYF

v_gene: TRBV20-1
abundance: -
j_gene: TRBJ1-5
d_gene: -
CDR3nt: TGCAGTGCAGGAACCCCTGACAGAAGCAATCAGCCCCAGCATTTT
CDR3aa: CSAGTPDRSNQPQHF

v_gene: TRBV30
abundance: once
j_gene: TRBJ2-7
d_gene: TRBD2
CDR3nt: TGTGCCTTCGCCGGGACTAGCGGGGCACCCTACGAGCAGTACTTC
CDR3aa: CAFAGTSGAPYEQYF

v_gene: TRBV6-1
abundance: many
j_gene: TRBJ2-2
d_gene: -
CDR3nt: TGTGCCAGCAGGCAAGGGAGCGGGTCGAACGGGGAGCTGTTTTTT
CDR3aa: CASRQGSGSNGELFF

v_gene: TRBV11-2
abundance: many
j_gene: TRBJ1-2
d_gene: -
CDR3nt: TGTGCCAGCAGCTTAATCCAGGGCTTCTATGGCTACACCTTC
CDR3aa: CASSLIQGFYGYTF

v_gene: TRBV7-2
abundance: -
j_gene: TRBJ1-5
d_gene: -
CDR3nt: TGTGCCAGCAGCTATTGGGACAGCAATCAGCCCCAGCATTTT
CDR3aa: CASSYWDSNQPQHF

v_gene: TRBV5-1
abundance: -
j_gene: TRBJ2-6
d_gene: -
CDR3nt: TGCGCCAGCAGCTTGGAGGTGGGAGTAGCTGGGGCCAACGTCCTGACTTTC
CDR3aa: CASSLEVGVAGANVLTF

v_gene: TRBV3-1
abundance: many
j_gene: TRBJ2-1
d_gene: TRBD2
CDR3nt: TGTGCCAGCAGACAACTAGCGGGAGGGGATGAGCAGTTCTTC
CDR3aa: CASRQLAGGDEQFF

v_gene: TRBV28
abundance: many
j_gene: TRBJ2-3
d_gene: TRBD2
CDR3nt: TGTGCCAGCAGGCGACGACTAGCGGGAGTGGATACGCAGTATTTT
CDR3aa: CASRRRLAGVDTQYF

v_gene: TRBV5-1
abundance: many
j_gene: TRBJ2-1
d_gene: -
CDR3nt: TGCGCCAGCAGCATCGGGACGGCTGAGCAGTTCTTC
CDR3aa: CASSIGTAEQFF

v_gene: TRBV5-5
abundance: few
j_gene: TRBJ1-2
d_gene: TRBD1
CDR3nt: TGTGCCAGCAGCTCCGAGGGCTACACAGGGGGCCTACTGTATGGCTACACCTTC
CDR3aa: CASSSEGYTGGLLYGYTF

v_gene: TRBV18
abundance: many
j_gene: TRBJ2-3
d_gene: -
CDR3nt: TGTGCCAGCTCAATGAGTTCCACAGATACGCAGTATTTT
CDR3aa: CASSMSSTDTQYF

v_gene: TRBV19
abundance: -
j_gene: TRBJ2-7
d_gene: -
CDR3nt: TGTGCCAGTAGGGCTGGAGCCTACGAGCAGTACTTC
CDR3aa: CASRAGAYEQYF

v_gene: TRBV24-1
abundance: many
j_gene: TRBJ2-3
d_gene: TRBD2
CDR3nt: TGTGCCACTCAGCGGGAGATAACAGATACGCAGTATTTT
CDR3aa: CATQREITDTQYF

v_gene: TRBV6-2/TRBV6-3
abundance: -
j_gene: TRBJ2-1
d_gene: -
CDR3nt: TGTGCCAGTCGGGACATATGGCCAGCTGAGCAGTTCTTC
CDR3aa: CASRDIWPAEQFF

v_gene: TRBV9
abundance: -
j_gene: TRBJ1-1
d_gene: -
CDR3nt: TGTGCCAGCAGCGTAGGAGGGAGGGACACTGAAGCTTTCTTT
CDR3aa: CASSVGGRDTEAFF

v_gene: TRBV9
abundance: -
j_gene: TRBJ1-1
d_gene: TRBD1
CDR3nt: TGTGCCAGCAGCGTTCAGGGGGAGCGAACTGAAGCTTTCTTT
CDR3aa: CASSVQGERTEAFF

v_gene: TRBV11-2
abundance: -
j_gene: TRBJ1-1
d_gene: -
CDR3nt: TGTGCCAGCAGCCCGAGACTACCAAAGATGGAAGGCGTTGATTTGAACACTGAAGCTTTCTTT
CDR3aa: CASSPRLPKMEGVDLNTEAFF

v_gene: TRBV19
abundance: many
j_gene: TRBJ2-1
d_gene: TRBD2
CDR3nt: TGTGCCAGTTCGGGACTAGCGACCTACAATGAGCAGTTCTTC
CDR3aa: CASSGLATYNEQFF

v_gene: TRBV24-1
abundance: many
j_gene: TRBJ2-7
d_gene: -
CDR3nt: TGTGCCACCAGTGATCCGGGTAAGGACCAAGGCGAGCAGTACTTC
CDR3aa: CATSDPGKDQGEQYF

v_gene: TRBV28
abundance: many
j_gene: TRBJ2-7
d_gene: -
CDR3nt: TGTGCCAGCAGTTCGCAAGGGCGGGGCCCGGGGGATTACGAGCAGTACTTC
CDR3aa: CASSSQGRGPGDYEQYF

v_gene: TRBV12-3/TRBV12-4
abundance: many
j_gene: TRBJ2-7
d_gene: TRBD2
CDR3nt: TGTGCCAGCAGTTTAAGACTTGGGGTGTCTAGCGGGAGGGACGAGCAGTACTTC
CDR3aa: CASSLRLGVSSGRDEQYF

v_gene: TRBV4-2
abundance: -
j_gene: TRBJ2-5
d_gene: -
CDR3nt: TGTGCCAGCAGCCAAGAACGGGTGGTCGAGACCCAGTACTTC
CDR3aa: CASSQERVVETQYF

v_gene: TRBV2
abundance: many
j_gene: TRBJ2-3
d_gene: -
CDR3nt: TGTGCCAGCAGGCCTCTCACAGATACGCAGTATTTT
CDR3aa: CASRPLTDTQYF

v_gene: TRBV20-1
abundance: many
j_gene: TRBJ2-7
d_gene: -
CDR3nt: TGCAGTGCTGTAGAGTATGGTGGAAGGAGCTCCTACGAGCAGTACTTC
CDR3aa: CSAVEYGGRSSYEQYF

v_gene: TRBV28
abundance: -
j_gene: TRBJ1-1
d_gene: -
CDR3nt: TGTGCCAGCAGTTTCTATCTGGGGCGCACTGAAGCTTTCTTT
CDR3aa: CASSFYLGRTEAFF

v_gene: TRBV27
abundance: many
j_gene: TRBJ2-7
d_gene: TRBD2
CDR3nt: TGTGCCAGCGTAAGCCTAGGGACTAGCTCCTACGAGCAGTACTTC
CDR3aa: CASVSLGTSSYEQYF

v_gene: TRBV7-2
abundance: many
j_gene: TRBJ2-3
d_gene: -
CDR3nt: TGTGCCAGCAGCTTTAACCGGGACATCGCAGATACGCAGTATTTT
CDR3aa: CASSFNRDIADTQYF

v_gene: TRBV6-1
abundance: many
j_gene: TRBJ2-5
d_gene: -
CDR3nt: TGTGCCAGCAGACACCGCCCAGGGGCCGAGACCCAGTACTTC
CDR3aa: CASRHRPGAETQYF

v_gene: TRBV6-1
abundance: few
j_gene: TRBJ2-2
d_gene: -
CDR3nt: TGTGCCAGCAGTGGGAGAAGTACCGGGGAGCTGTTTTTT
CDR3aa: CASSGRSTGELFF

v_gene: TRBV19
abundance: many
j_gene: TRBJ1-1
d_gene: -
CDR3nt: TGTGCCAGTAGCATAGGGGTGACGCTTTTTACTGAAGCTTTCTTT
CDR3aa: CASSIGVTLFTEAFF

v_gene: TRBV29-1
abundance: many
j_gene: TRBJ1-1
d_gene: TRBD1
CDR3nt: TGCAGCGTCGGACAGGGGAACACTGAAGCTTTCTTT
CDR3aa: CSVGQGNTEAFF

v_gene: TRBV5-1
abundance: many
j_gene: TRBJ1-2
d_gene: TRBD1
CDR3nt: TGCGCCAGCGGACCACAGGGGGCTTCTGGCTACACCTTC
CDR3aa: CASGPQGASGYTF

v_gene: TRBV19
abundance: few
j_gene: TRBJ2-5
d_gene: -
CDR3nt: TGTGCCAGTAGTATTTGGAGCGAGGAAGAGACCCAGTACTTC
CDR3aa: CASSIWSEEETQYF

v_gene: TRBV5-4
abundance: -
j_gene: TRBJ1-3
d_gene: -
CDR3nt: TGTGCCAGCAGCTCAAATCAGGGCTCTGGAAACACCATATATTTT
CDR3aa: CASSSNQGSGNTIYF

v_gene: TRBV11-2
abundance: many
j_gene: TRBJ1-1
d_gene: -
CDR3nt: TGTGCCAGCAGCTCCCTCCTCGGGGGGCTAACGTACACTGAAGCTTTCTTT
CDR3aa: CASSSLLGGLTYTEAFF

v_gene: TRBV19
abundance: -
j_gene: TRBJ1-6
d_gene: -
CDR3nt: TGTGCCAGTAGTATAGATGAAGTTCCCCTCCACTTT
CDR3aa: CASSIDEVPLHF

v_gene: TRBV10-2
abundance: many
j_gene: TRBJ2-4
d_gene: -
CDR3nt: TGCGCCAGCAGTGAGGGGCAAAACATTCAGTACTTC
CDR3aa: CASSEGQNIQYF

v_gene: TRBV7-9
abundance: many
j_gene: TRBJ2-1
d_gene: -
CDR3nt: TGTGCCAGCAGCTTAGGTGGGTGGGGGCCGAGGGACAATGAGCAGTTCTTC
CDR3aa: CASSLGGWGPRDNEQFF

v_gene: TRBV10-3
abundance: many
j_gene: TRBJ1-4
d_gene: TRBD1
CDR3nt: TGTGCCATCAGGCCGGGACAGTTTGAAAAACTGTTTTTT
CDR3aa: CAIRPGQFEKLFF

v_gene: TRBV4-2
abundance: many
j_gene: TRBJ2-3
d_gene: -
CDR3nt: TGTGCCAGCAGCCAAGAGGTACGCACAGATACGCAGTATTTT
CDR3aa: CASSQEVRTDTQYF

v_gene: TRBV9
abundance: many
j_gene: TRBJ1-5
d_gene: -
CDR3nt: TGTGCCAGCAGCGCCACAGGAGGGGCAGTACCTCAGCCCCAGCATTTT
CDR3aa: CASSATGGAVPQPQHF